A selection of T cell receptor beta chains follows, all from one sample in a study of identical twins. TCRdb fed the 5' RACE reads into MiXCR, producing one record per CDR3 protein. The sample contains 400,000 to 600,000 distinct CDR3 sequences, 20% to 25% of which appear only once. The data were also submitted as part of a second study, on yellow fever vaccine responses in identical twins.

Specimen: CD4+ T cells sorted from blood. The receptors were sampled from a woman aged 18-30 years in good health. CDR3s include the opening cysteine and the closing phenylalanine or tryptophan. A D gene is named only where the DNA matches it firmly. Some rows have no size entry. The others give once, few or many, or a class for an expanded clone.

clone size: .; D gene: TRBD2; J gene: TRBJ2-5; V gene: TRBV12-3/TRBV12-4; CDR3 DNA: TGTGCCAGCAAGCCAGCGGGAGAAGAGACCCAGTACTTC; CDR3 protein: CASKPAGEETQYF
clone size: .; D gene: .; J gene: TRBJ2-2; V gene: TRBV5-8; CDR3 DNA: TGTGCCAGCAGCTTGGGGGACATGACCGTCACCGGGGAGCTGTTTTTT; CDR3 protein: CASSLGDMTVTGELFF
clone size: .; D gene: TRBD2; J gene: TRBJ2-1; V gene: TRBV29-1; CDR3 DNA: TGCAGCGTTGAGGGGGTAGCGGGAGGGGACAATGAGCAGTTCTTC; CDR3 protein: CSVEGVAGGDNEQFF
clone size: .; D gene: .; J gene: TRBJ2-1; V gene: TRBV20-1; CDR3 DNA: TGCAGTGCTAGAGCCCAGGACTACAGTGAGCAGTTCTTC; CDR3 protein: CSARAQDYSEQFF
clone size: .; D gene: .; J gene: TRBJ2-5; V gene: TRBV10-3; CDR3 DNA: TGTGCCATCAGTGAGTCCCCCGGCGAGACCCAGTACTTC; CDR3 protein: CAISESPGETQYF
clone size: .; D gene: .; J gene: TRBJ1-5; V gene: TRBV20-1; CDR3 DNA: TGCAGTGCTAGGGACAGCAGCAATCAGCCCCAGCATTTT; CDR3 protein: CSARDSSNQPQHF
clone size: .; D gene: TRBD2; J gene: TRBJ2-2; V gene: TRBV7-9; CDR3 DNA: TGTGCCAGCAGCTTTTTCGAGACTAGCGGGAGTGGCGGGGAGCTGTTTTTT; CDR3 protein: CASSFFETSGSGGELFF
clone size: few; D gene: .; J gene: TRBJ1-4; V gene: TRBV5-1; CDR3 DNA: TGCGCCAGCAGCTTGGGACAGGTCGTTAATGAAAAACTGTTTTTT; CDR3 protein: CASSLGQVVNEKLFF
clone size: .; D gene: TRBD1; J gene: TRBJ1-1; V gene: TRBV6-4; CDR3 DNA: TGTGCCAGCAGTACCACTACAGGGGGCGGCACTGAAGCTTTCTTT; CDR3 protein: CASSTTTGGGTEAFF
clone size: .; D gene: TRBD2; J gene: TRBJ2-5; V gene: TRBV20-1; CDR3 DNA: TGCAGTGCTGCCGGCGGGACTAGCGGGGAGACCCAGTACTTC; CDR3 protein: CSAAGGTSGETQYF
clone size: few; D gene: TRBD2; J gene: TRBJ2-1; V gene: TRBV7-8; CDR3 DNA: TGTGCCAGCAGCCACGGGGTGGCCGGGACTAGCATCAATGAGCAGTTCTTC; CDR3 protein: CASSHGVAGTSINEQFF
clone size: .; D gene: TRBD2; J gene: TRBJ2-5; V gene: TRBV4-1; CDR3 DNA: TGCGCCAGCAGCCAGCGGGGAGGGTTGTCGGAGACCCAGTACTTC; CDR3 protein: CASSQRGGLSETQYF
clone size: .; D gene: TRBD1; J gene: TRBJ2-7; V gene: TRBV20-1; CDR3 DNA: TGCAGTGCTCGGGGGGACAGGGCCTACGAGCAGTACTTC; CDR3 protein: CSARGDRAYEQYF
clone size: .; D gene: .; J gene: TRBJ2-2; V gene: TRBV4-2; CDR3 DNA: TGTGCCAGCAGCCAATGGGCCGGGGCGACCGCGGGGGAGCTGTTTTTT; CDR3 protein: CASSQWAGATAGELFF
clone size: once; D gene: TRBD1; J gene: TRBJ2-7; V gene: TRBV27; CDR3 DNA: TGTGCCAGCACCAACCGGGACAGGCTCTTGAGCTCCTACGAGCAGTACTTC; CDR3 protein: CASTNRDRLLSSYEQYF
clone size: once; D gene: TRBD2; J gene: TRBJ2-1; V gene: TRBV7-2; CDR3 DNA: TGTGCCAGCAGCCCGGCCTCGGGGGGGAACTACAATGAGCAGTTCTTC; CDR3 protein: CASSPASGGNYNEQFF
clone size: few; D gene: .; J gene: TRBJ1-6; V gene: TRBV12-3/TRBV12-4; CDR3 DNA: TGTGCCAGCAGTTCCGGGTCACCCCTCCACTTT; CDR3 protein: CASSSGSPLHF
clone size: few; D gene: TRBD2; J gene: TRBJ2-1; V gene: TRBV4-1; CDR3 DNA: TGCGCCAGCAGCCAAGATCGAAGGCTAGCGGGGAACAATGAGCAGTTCTTC; CDR3 protein: CASSQDRRLAGNNEQFF
clone size: many; D gene: .; J gene: TRBJ1-5; V gene: TRBV12-3/TRBV12-4; CDR3 DNA: TGTGCCAGCAGTCCGTTCATCAATCAGCCCCAGCATTTT; CDR3 protein: CASSPFINQPQHF
clone size: many; D gene: .; J gene: TRBJ2-1; V gene: TRBV5-1; CDR3 DNA: TGCGCCAGCAGCTTGGATCCTCCAATGGAGGATGAGCAGTTCTTC; CDR3 protein: CASSLDPPMEDEQFF
clone size: few; D gene: .; J gene: TRBJ2-1; V gene: TRBV7-2; CDR3 DNA: TGTGCCAGCAGCTTAGTTATATCGGCTAGCGTGAACAATGAGCAGTTCTTC; CDR3 protein: CASSLVISASVNNEQFF
clone size: .; D gene: TRBD2; J gene: TRBJ2-7; V gene: TRBV20-1; CDR3 DNA: TGCAGTGCTGCAAAAATAGCGGGGTCTTCCTACGAGCAGTACTTC; CDR3 protein: CSAAKIAGSSYEQYF
clone size: few; D gene: TRBD1; J gene: TRBJ2-1; V gene: TRBV11-3; CDR3 DNA: TGTGCCAGCAGCTTACACAGGGGCTCCTACAATGAGCAGTTCTTC; CDR3 protein: CASSLHRGSYNEQFF
clone size: few; D gene: TRBD1; J gene: TRBJ2-1; V gene: TRBV5-1; CDR3 DNA: TGCGCCAGCAGCTTGTTGGAGGACAGGGAAGGCAATGAGCAGTTCTTC; CDR3 protein: CASSLLEDREGNEQFF
clone size: .; D gene: .; J gene: TRBJ2-1; V gene: TRBV5-1; CDR3 DNA: TGCGCCAGCAGCTTGACAATGCGGCAGGATGAGCAGTTCTTC; CDR3 protein: CASSLTMRQDEQFF
clone size: .; D gene: TRBD2; J gene: TRBJ2-1; V gene: TRBV6-2/TRBV6-3; CDR3 DNA: TGTGCCAGCAGTTTTTCACTAGCGGGAGAGGCCTACAATGAGCAGTTCTTC; CDR3 protein: CASSFSLAGEAYNEQFF
clone size: .; D gene: TRBD1; J gene: TRBJ2-2; V gene: TRBV20-1; CDR3 DNA: TGCAGTGCTAGAGATGGGCGGACAGGGACGAACACCGGGGAGCTGTTTTTT; CDR3 protein: CSARDGRTGTNTGELFF
clone size: few; D gene: .; J gene: TRBJ1-4; V gene: TRBV7-2; CDR3 DNA: TGTGCCAGCAGCCCGAGTTACAGTGGACATGAAAAACTGTTTTTT; CDR3 protein: CASSPSYSGHEKLFF
clone size: once; D gene: TRBD1; J gene: TRBJ2-5; V gene: TRBV14; CDR3 DNA: TGTGCCAGCAGCCCGGACCCGGGACAGGGGAAAGAGACCCAGTACTTC; CDR3 protein: CASSPDPGQGKETQYF
clone size: .; D gene: .; J gene: TRBJ2-2; V gene: TRBV5-6; CDR3 DNA: TGTGCCAGCAGCTTGGCCAAGAGGGTTGGGAACACCGGGGAGCTGTTTTTT; CDR3 protein: CASSLAKRVGNTGELFF
clone size: .; D gene: .; J gene: TRBJ2-2; V gene: TRBV7-6; CDR3 DNA: TGTGCCAGCAGCTTAGCTGTGACGCCTAACACCGGGGAGCTGTTTTTT; CDR3 protein: CASSLAVTPNTGELFF
clone size: .; D gene: .; J gene: TRBJ2-2; V gene: TRBV7-2; CDR3 DNA: TGTGCCAGCAGCGTAGAGACCACCGGGGAGCTGTTTTTT; CDR3 protein: CASSVETTGELFF
clone size: .; D gene: .; J gene: TRBJ1-4; V gene: TRBV7-6; CDR3 DNA: TGTGCCAGCAGCTTACCCGGCGGGGTCAATGAAAAACTGTTTTTT; CDR3 protein: CASSLPGGVNEKLFF
clone size: few; D gene: .; J gene: TRBJ2-3; V gene: TRBV9; CDR3 DNA: TGTGCCAGCAGCCCAGGGTCCGCCGGAAGGACAGATACGCAGTATTTT; CDR3 protein: CASSPGSAGRTDTQYF
clone size: few; D gene: .; J gene: TRBJ1-3; V gene: TRBV29-1; CDR3 DNA: TGCAGCGCAACGGGTGGGTCCAGCTCTGGAAACACCATATATTTT; CDR3 protein: CSATGGSSSGNTIYF
clone size: .; D gene: TRBD1; J gene: TRBJ2-3; V gene: TRBV24-1; CDR3 DNA: TGTGCCACCAGTGAACCTCCGGGACAGGGACCCACAGATACGCAGTATTTT; CDR3 protein: CATSEPPGQGPTDTQYF
clone size: few; D gene: .; J gene: TRBJ2-2; V gene: TRBV12-3/TRBV12-4; CDR3 DNA: TGTGCCAGCAGAGGATCGGGGCTCCCCACCGGGGAGCTGTTTTTT; CDR3 protein: CASRGSGLPTGELFF
clone size: few; D gene: .; J gene: TRBJ2-2; V gene: TRBV18; CDR3 DNA: TGTGCCAGCTCACCACTGCAGGACGGGGGGGAGCTGTTTTTT; CDR3 protein: CASSPLQDGGELFF
clone size: few; D gene: .; J gene: TRBJ2-7; V gene: TRBV2; CDR3 DNA: TGTGCCAGCAGTGACCGGCAGGGGATTGGGTCTGGCTACGAGCAGTACTTC; CDR3 protein: CASSDRQGIGSGYEQYF
clone size: .; D gene: TRBD1; J gene: TRBJ2-2; V gene: TRBV6-5; CDR3 DNA: TGTGCCAGCAGTTACTCGACAGGACAGGGCACCACCAGGGAGCTGTTTTTT; CDR3 protein: CASSYSTGQGTTRELFF
clone size: .; D gene: TRBD1; J gene: TRBJ2-7; V gene: TRBV29-1; CDR3 DNA: TGCAGCGTGGGACAGGGGATTGTCGAGCAGTACTTC; CDR3 protein: CSVGQGIVEQYF
clone size: few; D gene: .; J gene: TRBJ2-5; V gene: TRBV28; CDR3 DNA: TGTGCCAGCAGTTTACCGCCTCATTTTGGACACCTCCAAGAGACCCAGTACTTC; CDR3 protein: CASSLPPHFGHLQETQYF
clone size: .; D gene: TRBD2; J gene: TRBJ2-3; V gene: TRBV12-3/TRBV12-4; CDR3 DNA: TGTGCCAGCAGTTTATTGGCTAGCGGGAGTGCGCAGTATTTT; CDR3 protein: CASSLLASGSAQYF
clone size: few; D gene: TRBD1; J gene: TRBJ2-5; V gene: TRBV3-1; CDR3 DNA: TGTGCCAGCAGCTACGGGACAGCGTTCCAAGAGACCCAGTACTTC; CDR3 protein: CASSYGTAFQETQYF
clone size: .; D gene: .; J gene: TRBJ2-7; V gene: TRBV6-2/TRBV6-3; CDR3 DNA: TGTGCCAGCGGGCCGAGCTCATCCTACGAGCAGTACTTC; CDR3 protein: CASGPSSSYEQYF
clone size: few; D gene: TRBD2; J gene: TRBJ2-5; V gene: TRBV12-3/TRBV12-4; CDR3 DNA: TGTGCCAGCAGTTCGCCCCGACTAGCGGGGAGCCAAGAGACCCAGTACTTC; CDR3 protein: CASSSPRLAGSQETQYF
clone size: once; D gene: .; J gene: TRBJ2-5; V gene: TRBV2; CDR3 DNA: TGTGCCAGCAGTGTGGGTCGGTTGGGGACCCAGTACTTC; CDR3 protein: CASSVGRLGTQYF
clone size: few; D gene: .; J gene: TRBJ2-1; V gene: TRBV5-1; CDR3 DNA: TGCGCCAGCAGCTTGGGGTCCCAGCTTTCCTACAATGAGCAGTTCTTC; CDR3 protein: CASSLGSQLSYNEQFF
clone size: .; D gene: .; J gene: TRBJ2-5; V gene: TRBV21-1; CDR3 DNA: TGTGCCAGCAGCATCGGGACAGATCAGTTGGAGACCCAGTACTTC; CDR3 protein: CASSIGTDQLETQYF
clone size: .; D gene: .; J gene: TRBJ2-3; V gene: TRBV19; CDR3 DNA: TGTGCCAGTAGATCTGTTGCACAGGGCACAGATACGCAGTATTTT; CDR3 protein: CASRSVAQGTDTQYF
clone size: few; D gene: .; J gene: TRBJ1-1; V gene: TRBV20-1; CDR3 DNA: TGCAGTGCTAGAACCCTAGTCACTGAAGCTTTCTTT; CDR3 protein: CSARTLVTEAFF
clone size: few; D gene: TRBD2; J gene: TRBJ2-5; V gene: TRBV7-9; CDR3 DNA: TGTGCCACCGAACCGGGACTAGGAGAGACCCAGTACTTC; CDR3 protein: CATEPGLGETQYF
clone size: .; D gene: TRBD1; J gene: TRBJ1-1; V gene: TRBV28; CDR3 DNA: TGTGCCAGCAGTCGAAACAGGGGGCGCGCTGAAGCTTTCTTT; CDR3 protein: CASSRNRGRAEAFF
clone size: .; D gene: .; J gene: TRBJ2-2; V gene: TRBV20-1; CDR3 DNA: TGCTGTGCTAGAGATAGTGGCAACGCGAACACCGGGGAGCTGTTTTTT; CDR3 protein: CCARDSGNANTGELFF